This TCR beta chain was retrieved from a study of identical twins. TCRdb called the 5' RACE reads again in MiXCR, with one record for every CDR3 protein. The sample has under 350,000 distinct CDR3 sequences, 8% to 9.5% seen once. Germline V gene lookup returns CDR1 SGHRS and CDR2 YFSETQ. The CDR3 loop spans 15 amino acids. V was clipped by 3 bases and J by 5 bases; unmatched bases: 5. The same specimen was also included in a second study, on yellow fever vaccine responses in identical twins.

The sequence derives from a woman younger than 30 in good health. The J gene is TRBJ2-3, the V gene TRBV5-1; TRBD2 matches at 11 bases. Sequencing was performed on CD8+ T cells sorted from blood. The CDR3 sequence: CASSSEGLAGDTQYF. The CDR3 coding sequence is TGCGCCAGCAGCTCTGAAGGACTAGCGGGAGATACGCAGTATTTT.